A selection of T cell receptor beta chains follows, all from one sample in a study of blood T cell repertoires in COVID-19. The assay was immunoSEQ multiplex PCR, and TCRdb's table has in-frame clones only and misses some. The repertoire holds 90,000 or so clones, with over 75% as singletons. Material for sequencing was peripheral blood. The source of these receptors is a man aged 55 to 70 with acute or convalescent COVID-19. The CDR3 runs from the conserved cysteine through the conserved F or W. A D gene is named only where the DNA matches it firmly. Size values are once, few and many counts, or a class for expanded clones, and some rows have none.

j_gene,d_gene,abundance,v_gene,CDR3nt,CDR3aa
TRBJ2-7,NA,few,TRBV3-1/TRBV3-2,TGTGCCAGCAGCACCCGGAGGGAGCAGTACTTC,CASSTRREQYF
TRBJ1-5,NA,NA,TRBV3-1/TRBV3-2,TGTGCCAGCAGCCGAAGACAGGTCAATCAGCCCCAGCATTTT,CASSRRQVNQPQHF
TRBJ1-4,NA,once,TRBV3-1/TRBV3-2,TGTGCCAGCAGCCGAAATACGGGACAAAGTAATGAAAAACTGTTTTTT,CASSRNTGQSNEKLFF
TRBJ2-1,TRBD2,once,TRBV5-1,TGCGCCAGCAGCTGGACTAGCGGGATTAACAATGAGCAGTTCTTC,CASSWTSGINNEQFF
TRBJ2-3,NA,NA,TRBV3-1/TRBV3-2,TGTGCCAGCAGCCACCTAGCGATTGATACGCAGTATTTT,CASSHLAIDTQYF
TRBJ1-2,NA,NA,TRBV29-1,TGCAGCGTCGGACAAGGGGGTGGCTACACCTTC,CSVGQGGGYTF
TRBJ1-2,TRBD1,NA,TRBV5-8,TGTGCCAGCAGCTTGTTGAGAACAGGGGCGGTTGGCTACACCTTC,CASSLLRTGAVGYTF
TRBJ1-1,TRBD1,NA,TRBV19,TGTGCCAGTACGCCAACCGACAGGGGGCGTGATGAAGCTTTCTTT,CASTPTDRGRDEAFF
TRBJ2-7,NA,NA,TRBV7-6,TGTGCCAGCAGCTTAGGGGGAGGGGGGGCTCAGTACGAGCAGTACTTC,CASSLGGGGAQYEQYF
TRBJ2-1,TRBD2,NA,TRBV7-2,TGTGCCAGCAGCTGGGGACTAGCCCGCGTACACAATGAGCAGTTCTTC,CASSWGLARVHNEQFF
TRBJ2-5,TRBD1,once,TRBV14,TGTGCCAGCAGCCAAGAAGGACAGGCTAGAGAGACCCAGTACTTC,CASSQEGQARETQYF
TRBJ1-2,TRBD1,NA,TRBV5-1,TGCGCCAGCAGCCGGGACAGGGGTTATAATGGCTACACCTTC,CASSRDRGYNGYTF
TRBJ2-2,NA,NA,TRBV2,TGTGCCAGCAGTGATGGCTACACCGGGGAGCTGTTTTTT,CASSDGYTGELFF
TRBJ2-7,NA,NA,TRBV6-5,TGTGCCAGCAGCCCAAACAGGGATCGGTACGAGCAGTACTTC,CASSPNRDRYEQYF
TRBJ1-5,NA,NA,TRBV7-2,TGTGCCAGCAGGCCTGGGGGGGGTGCGAGCAATCAGCCCCAGCATTTT,CASRPGGGASNQPQHF
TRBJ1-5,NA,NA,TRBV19,TGTGCCAGTAGTATGGGGCAGATCCGGAATCAGCCCCAGCATTTT,CASSMGQIRNQPQHF
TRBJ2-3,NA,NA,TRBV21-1,TGTGCCAGCAGCCTTTGGACAGGGTTAGGGGTCACAGATACGCAGTATTTT,CASSLWTGLGVTDTQYF
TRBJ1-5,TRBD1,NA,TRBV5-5,TGTGCCAGCAGCTTGAGGGGGCCAGGCAATCAGCCCCAGCATTTT,CASSLRGPGNQPQHF
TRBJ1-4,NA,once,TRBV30,TGTGCCTGGTTGGGCTCAGGGCAGGTTGCAGCTAATGAAAAACTGTTTTTT,CAWLGSGQVAANEKLFF
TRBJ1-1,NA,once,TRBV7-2,TGTGCCAGCAGCTACACTCGCAGGGACACTGAAGCTTTCTTT,CASSYTRRDTEAFF
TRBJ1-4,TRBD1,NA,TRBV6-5,TGTGCCAGCAGTTATGCGGGACAGCCAATACCAGAAAAACTGTTTTTT,CASSYAGQPIPEKLFF
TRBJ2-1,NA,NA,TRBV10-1,TGCGCCAGCAGTGAGTTAGGTTACAGGGAGCAGTTCTTC,CASSELGYREQFF
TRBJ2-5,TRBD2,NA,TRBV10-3,TGTGCCATCAGTGAGCGGGTCCGGGGGGGAGAGACCCAGTACTTC,CAISERVRGGETQYF
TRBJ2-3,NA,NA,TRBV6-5,TGTGCCAGCGATAGGAGGGGGGGTGGCACAGATACGCAGTATTTT,CASDRRGGGTDTQYF
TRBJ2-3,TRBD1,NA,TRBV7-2,TGTGCCAGCAGCTCCCGGGACAGGGCCCCAGATACGCAGTATTTT,CASSSRDRAPDTQYF
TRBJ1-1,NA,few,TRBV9,TGTGCCAGCAGCGTAGCTTTTCACACTGAAGCTTTCTTT,CASSVAFHTEAFF
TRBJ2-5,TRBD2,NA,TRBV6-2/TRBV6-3,TGTGCCAGCAGTACTTGGGGAGGGCCTTCCCAAGAGACCCAGTACTTC,CASSTWGGPSQETQYF
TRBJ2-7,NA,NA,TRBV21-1,TGTGCCAGCAGCAGACGGACAGGGAGATACGAGCAGTACTTC,CASSRRTGRYEQYF
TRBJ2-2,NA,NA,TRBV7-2,TGTGCCAGCAGCTTCAGGGGTGGCGGGGAGCTGTTTTTT,CASSFRGGGELFF
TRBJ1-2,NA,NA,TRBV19,TGTGCCAGTAGTACTCTCGACAGAAGGGCTAACTATGGCTACACCTTC,CASSTLDRRANYGYTF
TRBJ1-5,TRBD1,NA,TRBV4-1,TGCGCCAGCAGCCAAGTTGGAGGGGGCCACAATCAGCCCCAGCATTTT,CASSQVGGGHNQPQHF
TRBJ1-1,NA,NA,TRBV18,TGTGCCAGCTCACTTCCCGGAGGGAACACTGAAGCTTTCTTT,CASSLPGGNTEAFF
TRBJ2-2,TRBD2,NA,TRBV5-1,TGCGCCAGCAGGGGACTAGAAGACACCGGGGAGCTGTTTTTT,CASRGLEDTGELFF
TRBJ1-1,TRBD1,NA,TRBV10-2,TGCGCCAGCAGTGAAGGGACAGATGAAGCTTTCTTT,CASSEGTDEAFF
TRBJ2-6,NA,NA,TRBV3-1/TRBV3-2,TGTGCCAGCAGCCCCAGATCCGGGGCCAACGTCCTGACTTTC,CASSPRSGANVLTF
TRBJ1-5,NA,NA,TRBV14,TGTGCCAGCAGCCAAAAGTGGAAAGGGGACAATCAGCCCCAGCATTTT,CASSQKWKGDNQPQHF
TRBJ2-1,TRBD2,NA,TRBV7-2,TGTGCCAGCAGCCCCACGGGACTAGCGGGGGACGAGCAGTTCTTC,CASSPTGLAGDEQFF